This TCR beta chain was profiled in a study of CD8+CD57+ T cells in acquired aplastic anemia. Study context: The sorted CD4+ and CD8+ cells yielded an average around 3.2 ug of DNA.

Individuals selected for sequencing had exhibited CD8+CD57+ cell expansion on flow cytometry. In all patients, the disease was severe acquired aplastic anemia. The CDR3 totals 14 residues. CDR1 is SGHTA and CDR2 is FQGNSA in the germline V gene. Trimming pared 5 bases from V and 2 bases from J, leaving 11 bases between. This clonotype appeared a single time. Its target is not known. Findings and limits, study-wide: Significance was not reached for CD8+ Simpson's diversity between patients and controls.

The use of genomic DNA as template underpinned the TCR beta VDJ and CDR3 profiling. Each CDR3 protein gets one entry after TCRdb re-called the reads with MiXCR. Among under 350,000 distinct CDR3 sequences, roughly 59% were seen once, and the ten largest hold roughly 1.2%. Sequenced material: sorted CD4+, CD8+, or CD8+CD57+ T cells (not recorded which) from PBMCs. V and J are TRBV7-2 and TRBJ2-3; D may match TRBD1 or TRBD2 (6 bases each). This TCR was recovered from a human donor with aplastic anemia. The chain's CDR3 is CASSPGEVTDTQYF. CDR3 sequence (DNA): TGTGCCAGCAGCCCAGGGGAGGTCACAGATACGCAGTATTTT.